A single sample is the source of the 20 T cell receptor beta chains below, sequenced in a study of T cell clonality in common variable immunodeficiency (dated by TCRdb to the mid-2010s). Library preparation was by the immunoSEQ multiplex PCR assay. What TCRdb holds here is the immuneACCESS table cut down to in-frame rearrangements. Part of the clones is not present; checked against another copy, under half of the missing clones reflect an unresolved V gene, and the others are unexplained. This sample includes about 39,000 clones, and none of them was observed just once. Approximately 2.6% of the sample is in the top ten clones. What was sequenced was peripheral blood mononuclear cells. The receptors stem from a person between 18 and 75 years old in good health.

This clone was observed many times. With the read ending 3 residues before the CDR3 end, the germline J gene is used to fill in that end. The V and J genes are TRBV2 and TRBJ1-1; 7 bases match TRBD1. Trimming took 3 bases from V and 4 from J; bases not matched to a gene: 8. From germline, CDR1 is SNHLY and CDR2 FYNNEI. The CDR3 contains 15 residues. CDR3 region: CASSEIRAGGTEAFF. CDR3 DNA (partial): TGTGCCAGCAGTGAGATAAGGGCAGGGGGCACTGAA.

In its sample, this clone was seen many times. CDR3 DNA (partial): TGTGCCAGCAGCTTCTCCCTAAACAGGGGTGAA. It translates to CASSFSLNRGE. The CDR3 as a whole reads CASSFSLNRGEAFF. This chain joins TRBV7-3 and TRBJ1-1; 7 bases fit TRBD1. From the germline J gene comes the end of the CDR3, since the read stops 3 residues before it. V lost 3 bases, J lost 7 bases, and 8 bases stayed unmatched. This CDR3 spans 14 amino acids. The germline V gene encodes CDR1 SGHTA and CDR2 FQGTGA.

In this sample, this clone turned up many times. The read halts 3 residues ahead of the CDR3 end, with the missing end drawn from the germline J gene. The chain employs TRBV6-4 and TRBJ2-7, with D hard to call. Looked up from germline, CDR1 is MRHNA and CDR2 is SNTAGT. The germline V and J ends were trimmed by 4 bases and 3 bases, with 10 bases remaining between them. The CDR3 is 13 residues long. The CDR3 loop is CASSGPGVYEQYF. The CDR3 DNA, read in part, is TGTGCCAGCAGTGGTCCGGGTGTCTACGAG.

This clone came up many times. The CDR3 DNA, read in part, is TGCGCCAGCAGCTTGCCGACTAGCGGTTACAATGAG. Encoded protein: CASSLPTSGYNE. The full CDR3 sequence reads CASSLPTSGYNEQFF. The V and J genes are TRBV5-1 and TRBJ2-1, with 9 nucleotides matching TRBD2. Read sequence stops 3 residues before the CDR3 end, and the germline J gene provides the missing end. Per the germline V gene, CDR1 is SGHRS and CDR2 is YFSETQ. V lost 1 base to trimming and J lost 4 bases; unmatched junction nucleotides: 3. The CDR3 is made up of 15 amino acids.

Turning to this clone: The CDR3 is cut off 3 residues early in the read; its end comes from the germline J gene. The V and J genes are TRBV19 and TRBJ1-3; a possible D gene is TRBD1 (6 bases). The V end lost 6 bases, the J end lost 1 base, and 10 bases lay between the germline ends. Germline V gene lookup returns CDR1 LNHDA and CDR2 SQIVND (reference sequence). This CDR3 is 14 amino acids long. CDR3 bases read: TGTGCCAGTAGCCCTAGGGGGTCTGGAAACACC. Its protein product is CASSPRGSGNT. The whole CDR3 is CASSPRGSGNTIYF. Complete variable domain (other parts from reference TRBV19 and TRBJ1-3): DGGITQSPKYLFRKEGQNVTLSCEQNLNHDAMYWYRQDPGQGLRLIYYSQIVNDFQKGDIAEGYSVSREKKESFPLTVTSAQKNPTAFYLCASSPRGSGNTIYFGEGSWLTVV.

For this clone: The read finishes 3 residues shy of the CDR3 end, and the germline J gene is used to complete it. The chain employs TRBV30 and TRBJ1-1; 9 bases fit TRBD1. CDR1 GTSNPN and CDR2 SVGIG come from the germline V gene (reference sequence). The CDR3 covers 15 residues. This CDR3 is CAWSSPGQGVNEAFF. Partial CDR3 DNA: TGTGCCTGGAGTTCTCCGGGACAGGGAGTAAACGAG.

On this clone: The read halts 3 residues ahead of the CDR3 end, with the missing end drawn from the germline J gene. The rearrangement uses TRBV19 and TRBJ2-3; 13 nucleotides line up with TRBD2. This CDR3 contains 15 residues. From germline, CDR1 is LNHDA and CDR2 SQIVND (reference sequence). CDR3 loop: CASSRPGLAGPTQYF. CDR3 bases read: TGTGCCAGCAGCCGCCCGGGACTAGCGGGACCGACG.

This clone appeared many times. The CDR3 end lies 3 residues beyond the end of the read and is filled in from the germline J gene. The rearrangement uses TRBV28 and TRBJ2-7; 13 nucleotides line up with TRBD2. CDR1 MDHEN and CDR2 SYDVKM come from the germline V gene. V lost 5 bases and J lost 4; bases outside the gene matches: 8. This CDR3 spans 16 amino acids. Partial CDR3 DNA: TGTGCCAGCAGTCCACTAGCGGGAGGGAAAGGGTACGAG. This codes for CASSPLAGGKGYE. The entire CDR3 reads CASSPLAGGKGYEQYF.

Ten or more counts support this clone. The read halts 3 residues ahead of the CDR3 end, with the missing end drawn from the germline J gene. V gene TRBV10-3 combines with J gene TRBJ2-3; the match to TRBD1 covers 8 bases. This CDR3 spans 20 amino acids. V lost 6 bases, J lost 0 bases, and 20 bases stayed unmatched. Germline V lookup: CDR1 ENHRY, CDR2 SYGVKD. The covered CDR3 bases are TGTGCCATCAGCCACAGGGGGTCCACAGGGTGGGTGCGGAGCACAGATACG. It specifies CAISHRGSTGWVRSTDT. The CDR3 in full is CAISHRGSTGWVRSTDTQYF.

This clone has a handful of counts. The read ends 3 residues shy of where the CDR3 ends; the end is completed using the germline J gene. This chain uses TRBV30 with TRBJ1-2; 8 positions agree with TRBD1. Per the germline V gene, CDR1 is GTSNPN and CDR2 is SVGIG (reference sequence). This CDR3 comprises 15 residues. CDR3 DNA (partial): TGTGCCTGGAGTCCACAGGGGGGGGCCTACAATGAC. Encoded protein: CAWSPQGGAYND. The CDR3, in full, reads CAWSPQGGAYNDYTF.

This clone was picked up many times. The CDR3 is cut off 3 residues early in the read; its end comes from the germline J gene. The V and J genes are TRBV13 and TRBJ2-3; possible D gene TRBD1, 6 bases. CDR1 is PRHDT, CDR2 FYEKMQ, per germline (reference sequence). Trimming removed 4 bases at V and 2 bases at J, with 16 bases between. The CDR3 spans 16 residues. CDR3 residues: CASSSTGLVDTDTQYF. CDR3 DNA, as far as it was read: TGTGCCAGCAGCTCTACAGGGCTCGTTGACACAGATACG.

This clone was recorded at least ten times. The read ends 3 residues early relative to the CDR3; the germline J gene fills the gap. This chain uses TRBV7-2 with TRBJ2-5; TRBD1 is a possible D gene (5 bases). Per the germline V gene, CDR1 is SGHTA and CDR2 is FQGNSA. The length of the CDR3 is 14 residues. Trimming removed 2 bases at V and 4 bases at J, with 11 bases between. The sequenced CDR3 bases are TGTGCCAGCAGCTTAAGCCCTCAGGGAGAGACC. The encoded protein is CASSLSPQGET. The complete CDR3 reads CASSLSPQGETQYF.

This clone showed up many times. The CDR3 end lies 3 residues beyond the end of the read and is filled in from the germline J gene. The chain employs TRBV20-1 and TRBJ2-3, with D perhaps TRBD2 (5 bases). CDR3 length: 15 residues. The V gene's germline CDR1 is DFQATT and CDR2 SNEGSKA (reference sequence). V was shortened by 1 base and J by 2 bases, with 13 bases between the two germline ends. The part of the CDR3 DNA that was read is TGCAGTGCTAGAGGACGACTAACCCTCACAGATACG. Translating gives CSARGRLTLTDT. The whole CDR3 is CSARGRLTLTDTQYF.

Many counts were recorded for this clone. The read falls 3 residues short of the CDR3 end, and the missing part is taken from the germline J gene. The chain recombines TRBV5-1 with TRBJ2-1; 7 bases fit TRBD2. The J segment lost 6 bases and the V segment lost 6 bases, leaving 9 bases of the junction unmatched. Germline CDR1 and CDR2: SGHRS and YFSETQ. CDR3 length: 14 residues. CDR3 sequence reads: CASTLASGVNEQFF. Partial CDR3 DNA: TGCGCCAGCACACTAGCGTCGGGAGTCAATGAG.

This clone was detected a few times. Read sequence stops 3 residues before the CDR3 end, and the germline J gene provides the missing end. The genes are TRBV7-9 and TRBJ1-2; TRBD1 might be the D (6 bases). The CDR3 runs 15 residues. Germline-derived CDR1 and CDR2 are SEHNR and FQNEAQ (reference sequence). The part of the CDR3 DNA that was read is TGTGCCAGCAGCTCCTTGAGACACAGGGATGAAGGC. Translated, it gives CASSSLRHRDEG. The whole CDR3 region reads CASSSLRHRDEGYTF.

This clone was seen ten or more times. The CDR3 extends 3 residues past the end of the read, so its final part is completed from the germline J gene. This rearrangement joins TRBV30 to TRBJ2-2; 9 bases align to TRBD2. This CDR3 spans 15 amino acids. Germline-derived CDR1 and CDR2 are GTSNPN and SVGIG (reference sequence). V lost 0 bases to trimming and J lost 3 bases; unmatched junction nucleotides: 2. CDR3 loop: CAWSVTSGHTGELFF. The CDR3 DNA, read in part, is TGTGCCTGGAGTGTGACTAGCGGACACACCGGGGAG.

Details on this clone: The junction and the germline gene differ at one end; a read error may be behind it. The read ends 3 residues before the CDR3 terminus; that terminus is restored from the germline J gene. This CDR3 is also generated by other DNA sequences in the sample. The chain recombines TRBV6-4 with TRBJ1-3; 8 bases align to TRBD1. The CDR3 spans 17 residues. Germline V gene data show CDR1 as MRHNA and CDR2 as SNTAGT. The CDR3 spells CASSDLAAGTGPNTIYF. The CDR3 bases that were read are TGTGCCAGCAGTGACCTCGCCGCCGGGACAGGACCAAACACG.

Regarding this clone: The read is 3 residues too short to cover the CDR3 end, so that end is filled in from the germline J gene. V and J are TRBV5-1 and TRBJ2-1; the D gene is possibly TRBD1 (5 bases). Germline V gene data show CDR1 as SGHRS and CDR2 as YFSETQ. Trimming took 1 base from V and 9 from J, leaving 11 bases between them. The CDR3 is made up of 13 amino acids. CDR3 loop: CASSLRPTGEQFF. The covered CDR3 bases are TGCGCCAGCAGCTTGCGGCCTACAGGTGAG.

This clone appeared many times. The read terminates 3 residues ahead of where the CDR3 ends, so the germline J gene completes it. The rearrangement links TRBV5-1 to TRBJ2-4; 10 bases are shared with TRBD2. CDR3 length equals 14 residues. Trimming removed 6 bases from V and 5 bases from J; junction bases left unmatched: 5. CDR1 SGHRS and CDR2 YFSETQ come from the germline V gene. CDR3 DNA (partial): TGCGCCAGCAAGAGAGCGGGAGGGGAAAACATT. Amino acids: CASKRAGGENI. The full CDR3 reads CASKRAGGENIQYF.

The part of the CDR3 DNA that was read is TGCGCCAGCAGCTTTAGGACTAGCGGGAACAGTGAG. This translates into CASSFRTSGNSE. The full CDR3 reads CASSFRTSGNSEQFF. The chain combines TRBV5-1 with TRBJ2-1; TRBD2 matches 12 bases. The sequence runs out 3 residues before the end of the CDR3; the remainder is reconstructed from the germline J gene. Per the germline V gene, CDR1 is SGHRS and CDR2 is YFSETQ. J lost 9 bases, V lost 2 bases, and 6 bases had no gene match. This CDR3 has 15 amino acids.